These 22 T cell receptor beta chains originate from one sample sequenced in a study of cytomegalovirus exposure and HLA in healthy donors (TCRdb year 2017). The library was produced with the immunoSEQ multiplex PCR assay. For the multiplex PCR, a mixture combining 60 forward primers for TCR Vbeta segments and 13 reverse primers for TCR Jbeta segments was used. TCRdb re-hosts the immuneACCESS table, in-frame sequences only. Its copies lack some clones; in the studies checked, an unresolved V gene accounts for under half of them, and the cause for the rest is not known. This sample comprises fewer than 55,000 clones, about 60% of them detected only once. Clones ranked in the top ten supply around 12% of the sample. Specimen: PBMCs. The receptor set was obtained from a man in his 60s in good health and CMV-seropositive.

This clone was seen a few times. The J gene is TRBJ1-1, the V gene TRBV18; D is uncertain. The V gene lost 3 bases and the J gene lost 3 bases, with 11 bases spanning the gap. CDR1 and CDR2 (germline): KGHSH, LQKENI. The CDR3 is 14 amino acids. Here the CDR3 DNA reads TGTGCCAGCTCACCCACAGAGCCTCACACTGAAGCTTTCTTT. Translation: CASSPTEPHTEAFF.

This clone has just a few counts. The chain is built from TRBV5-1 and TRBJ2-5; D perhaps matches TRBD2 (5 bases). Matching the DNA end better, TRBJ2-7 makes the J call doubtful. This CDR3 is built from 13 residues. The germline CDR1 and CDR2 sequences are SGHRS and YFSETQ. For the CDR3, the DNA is TGCGCCAGCAGCTTGGAGGGAGCCTACGAGCAGTACTTC. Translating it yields CASSLEGAYEQYF.

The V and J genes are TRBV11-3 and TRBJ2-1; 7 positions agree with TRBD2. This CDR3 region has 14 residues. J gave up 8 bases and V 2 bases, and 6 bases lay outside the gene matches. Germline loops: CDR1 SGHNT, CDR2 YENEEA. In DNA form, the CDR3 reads TGTGCCAGCAGCTTAACCAGACTAGCCCATGAGCAGTTCTTC. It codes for CASSLTRLAHEQFF. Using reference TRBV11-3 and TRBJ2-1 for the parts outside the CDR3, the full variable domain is EAGVVQSPRYKIIEKKQPVAFWCNPISGHNTLYWYLQNLGQGPELLIRYENEEAVDDSQLPKDRFSAERLKGVDSTLKIQPAELGDSAVYLCASSLTRLAHEQFFGPGTRLTVL.

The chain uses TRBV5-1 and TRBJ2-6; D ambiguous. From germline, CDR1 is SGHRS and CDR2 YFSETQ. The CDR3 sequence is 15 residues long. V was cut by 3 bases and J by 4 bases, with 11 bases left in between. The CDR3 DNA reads TGCGCCAGCAGCTCCCAGGAACCCGGGGCCAACGTCCTGACTTTC. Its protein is CASSSQEPGANVLTF.

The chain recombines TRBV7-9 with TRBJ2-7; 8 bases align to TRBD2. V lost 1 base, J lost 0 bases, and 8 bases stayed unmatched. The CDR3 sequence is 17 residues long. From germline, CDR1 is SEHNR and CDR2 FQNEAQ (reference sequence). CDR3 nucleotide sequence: TGTGCCAGCAGCTTAGGATCCGGCGGGACTAGCTCCTACGAGCAGTACTTC. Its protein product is CASSLGSGGTSSYEQYF.

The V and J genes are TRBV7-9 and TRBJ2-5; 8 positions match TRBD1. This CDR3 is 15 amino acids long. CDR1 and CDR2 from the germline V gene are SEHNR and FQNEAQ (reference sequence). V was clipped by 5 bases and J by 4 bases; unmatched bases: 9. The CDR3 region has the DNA TGTGCCAGCAGCCAAAAGGGACAGGTTGGAGAGACCCAGTACTTC. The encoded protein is CASSQKGQVGETQYF.

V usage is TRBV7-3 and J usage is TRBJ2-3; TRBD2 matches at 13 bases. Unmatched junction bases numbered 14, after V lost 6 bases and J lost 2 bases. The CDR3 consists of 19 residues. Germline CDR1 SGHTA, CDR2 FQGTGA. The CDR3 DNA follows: TGTGCCAGCAGTTTATGGGCCGGCGGACTAGCGGGGGACACAGATACGCAGTATTTT. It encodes CASSLWAGGLAGDTDTQYF.

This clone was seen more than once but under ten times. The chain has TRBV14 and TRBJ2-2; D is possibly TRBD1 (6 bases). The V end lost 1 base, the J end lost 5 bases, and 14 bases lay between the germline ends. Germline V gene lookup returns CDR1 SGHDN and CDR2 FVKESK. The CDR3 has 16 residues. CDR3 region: CASSQGPGQLTGELFF. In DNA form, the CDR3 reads TGTGCCAGCAGCCAAGGCCCGGGACAATTAACCGGGGAGCTGTTTTTT. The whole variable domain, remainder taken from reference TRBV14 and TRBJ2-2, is EAGVTQFPSHSVIEKGQTVTLRCDPISGHDNLYWYRRVMGKEIKFLLHFVKESKQDESGMPNNRFLAERTGGTYSTLKVQPAELEDSGVYFCASSQGPGQLTGELFFGEGSRLTVL.

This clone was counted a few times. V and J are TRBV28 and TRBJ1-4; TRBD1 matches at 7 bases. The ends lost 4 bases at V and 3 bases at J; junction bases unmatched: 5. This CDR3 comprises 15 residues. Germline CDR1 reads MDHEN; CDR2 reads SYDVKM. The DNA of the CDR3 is TGTGCCAGCAGTTCCAGGGGGTCGGCTAATGAAAAACTGTTTTTT. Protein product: CASSSRGSANEKLFF.

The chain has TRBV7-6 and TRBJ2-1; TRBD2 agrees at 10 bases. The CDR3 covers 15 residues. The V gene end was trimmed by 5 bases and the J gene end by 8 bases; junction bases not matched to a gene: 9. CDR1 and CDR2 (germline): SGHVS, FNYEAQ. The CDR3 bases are TGTGCCAGCAGCCCCAGCGGGAGGGCCCGGGATGAGCAGTTCTTC. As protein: CASSPSGRARDEQFF. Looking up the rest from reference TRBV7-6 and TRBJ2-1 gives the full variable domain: GAGVSQSPRYKVTKRGQDVALRCDPISGHVSLYWYRQALGQGPEFLTYFNYEAQQDKSGLPNDRFSAERPEGSISTLTIQRTEQRDSAMYRCASSPSGRARDEQFFGPGTRLTVL.

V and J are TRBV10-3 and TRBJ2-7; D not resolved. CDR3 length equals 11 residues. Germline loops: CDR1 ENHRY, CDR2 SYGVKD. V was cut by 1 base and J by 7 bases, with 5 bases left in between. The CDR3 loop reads CAISEFREQYF. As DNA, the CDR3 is TGTGCCATCAGTGAGTTCCGGGAGCAGTACTTC.

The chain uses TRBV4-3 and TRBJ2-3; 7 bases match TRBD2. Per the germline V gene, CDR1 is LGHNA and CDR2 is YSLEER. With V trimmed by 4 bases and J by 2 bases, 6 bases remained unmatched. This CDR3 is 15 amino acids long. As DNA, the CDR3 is TGCGCCAGCAGCCGTATGGGACTAATCACAGATACGCAGTATTTT. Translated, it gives CASSRMGLITDTQYF.

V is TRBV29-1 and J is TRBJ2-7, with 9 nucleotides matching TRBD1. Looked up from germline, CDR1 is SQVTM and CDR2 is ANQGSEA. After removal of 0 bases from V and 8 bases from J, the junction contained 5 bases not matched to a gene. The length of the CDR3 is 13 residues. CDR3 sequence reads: CSVEEATGGKQYF. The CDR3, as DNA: TGCAGCGTTGAAGAGGCGACAGGGGGGAAGCAGTACTTC.

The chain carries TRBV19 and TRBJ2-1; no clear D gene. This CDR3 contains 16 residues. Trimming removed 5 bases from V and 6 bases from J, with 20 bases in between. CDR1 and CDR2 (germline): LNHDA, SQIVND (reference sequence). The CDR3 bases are TGTGCCAGTAGTGTGGGCCCCAAGCTGGAATCCAATGAGCAGTTCTTC. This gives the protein CASSVGPKLESNEQFF.

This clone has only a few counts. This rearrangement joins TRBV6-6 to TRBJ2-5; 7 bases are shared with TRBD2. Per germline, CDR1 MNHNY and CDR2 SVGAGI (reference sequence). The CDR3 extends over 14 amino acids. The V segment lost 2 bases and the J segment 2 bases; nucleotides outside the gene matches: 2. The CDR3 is CASSYGGVQETQYF. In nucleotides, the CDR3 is TGTGCCAGCAGTTACGGGGGGGTGCAAGAGACCCAGTACTTC.

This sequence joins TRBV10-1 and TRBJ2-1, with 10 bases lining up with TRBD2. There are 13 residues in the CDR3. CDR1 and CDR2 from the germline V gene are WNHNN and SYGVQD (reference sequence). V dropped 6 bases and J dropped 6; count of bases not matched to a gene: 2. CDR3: CASSLAGANEQFF. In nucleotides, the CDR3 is TGCGCCAGCAGCCTAGCGGGAGCCAATGAGCAGTTCTTC.

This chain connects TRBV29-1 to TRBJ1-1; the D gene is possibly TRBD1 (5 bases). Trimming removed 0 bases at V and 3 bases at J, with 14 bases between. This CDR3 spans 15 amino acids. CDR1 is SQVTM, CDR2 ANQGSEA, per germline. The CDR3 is CSVEDGAGLDTEAFF. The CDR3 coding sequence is TGCAGCGTTGAAGATGGGGCAGGGCTGGACACTGAAGCTTTCTTT. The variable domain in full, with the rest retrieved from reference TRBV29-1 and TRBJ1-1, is SAVISQKPSRDICQRGTSLTIQCQVDSQVTMMFWYRQQPGQSLTLIATANQGSEATYESGFVIDKFPISRPNLTFSTLTVSNMSPEDSSIYLCSVEDGAGLDTEAFFGQGTRLTVV.

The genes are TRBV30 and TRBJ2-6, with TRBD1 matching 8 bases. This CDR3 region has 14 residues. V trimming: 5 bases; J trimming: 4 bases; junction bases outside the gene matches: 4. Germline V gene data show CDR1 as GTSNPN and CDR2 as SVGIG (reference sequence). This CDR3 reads CAWQGAGGANVLTF. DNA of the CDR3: TGTGCCTGGCAGGGGGCGGGGGGGGCCAACGTCCTGACTTTC.

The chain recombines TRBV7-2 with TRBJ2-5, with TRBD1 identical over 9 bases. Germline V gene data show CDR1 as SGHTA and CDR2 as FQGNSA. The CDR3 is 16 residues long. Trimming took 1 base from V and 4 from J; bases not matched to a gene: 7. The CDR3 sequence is CASSLGGRGQGETQYF. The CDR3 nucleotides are TGTGCCAGCAGCTTAGGGGGCCGGGGACAGGGAGAGACCCAGTACTTC.

This CDR3 is CASRRDRGQTEAFF. The CDR3 DNA follows: TGCGCCAGTAGGAGAGACAGGGGACAAACTGAAGCTTTCTTT. The rearrangement uses TRBV5-1 and TRBJ1-1; TRBD1 matches 8 bases. The CDR3 runs to 14 residues. Germline-derived CDR1 and CDR2 are SGHRS and YFSETQ. V trimming: 8 bases; J trimming: 5 bases; junction bases outside the gene matches: 11.

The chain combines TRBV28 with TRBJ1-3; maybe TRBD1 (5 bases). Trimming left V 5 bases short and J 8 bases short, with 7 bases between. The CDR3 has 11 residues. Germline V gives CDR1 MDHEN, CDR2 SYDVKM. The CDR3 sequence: CASSPRDTIYF. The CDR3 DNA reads TGTGCCAGCAGTCCCAGGGACACCATATATTTT.

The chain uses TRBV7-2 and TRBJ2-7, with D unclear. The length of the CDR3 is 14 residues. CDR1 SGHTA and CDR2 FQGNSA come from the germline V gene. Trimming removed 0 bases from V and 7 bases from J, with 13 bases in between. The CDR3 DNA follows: TGTGCCAGCAGCTTAGCTTCTCTAGTGGGTGAGCAGTACTTC. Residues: CASSLASLVGEQYF.